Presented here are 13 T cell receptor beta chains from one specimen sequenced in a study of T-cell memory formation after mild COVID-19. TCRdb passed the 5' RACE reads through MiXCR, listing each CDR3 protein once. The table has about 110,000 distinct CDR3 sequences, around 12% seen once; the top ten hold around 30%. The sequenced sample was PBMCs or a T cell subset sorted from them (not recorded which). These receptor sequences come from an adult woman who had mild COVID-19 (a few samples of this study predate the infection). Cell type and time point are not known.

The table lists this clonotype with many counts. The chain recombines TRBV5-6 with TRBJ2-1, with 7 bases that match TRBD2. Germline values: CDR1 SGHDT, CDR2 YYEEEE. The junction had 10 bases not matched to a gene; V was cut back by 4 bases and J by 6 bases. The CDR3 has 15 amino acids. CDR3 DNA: TGTGCCAGCAGCGGGGGAGGGGTCCTTTCCAATGAGCAGTTCTTC. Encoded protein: CASSGGGVLSNEQFF.

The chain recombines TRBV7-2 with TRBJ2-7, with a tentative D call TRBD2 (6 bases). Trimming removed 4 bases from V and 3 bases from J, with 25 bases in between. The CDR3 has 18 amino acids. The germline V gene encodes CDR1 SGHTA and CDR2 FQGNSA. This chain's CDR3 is CASSSLPGEKQPLYEQYF. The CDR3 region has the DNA TGTGCCAGCAGCTCCCTCCCGGGGGAGAAGCAGCCCCTCTACGAGCAGTACTTC.

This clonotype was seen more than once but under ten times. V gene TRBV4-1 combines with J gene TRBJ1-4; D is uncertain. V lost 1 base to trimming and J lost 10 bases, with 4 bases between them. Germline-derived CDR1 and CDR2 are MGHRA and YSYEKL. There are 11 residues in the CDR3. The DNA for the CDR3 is TGCGCCAGCAGCCAAGGGGGAAAACTGTTTTTT. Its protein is CASSQGGKLFF.

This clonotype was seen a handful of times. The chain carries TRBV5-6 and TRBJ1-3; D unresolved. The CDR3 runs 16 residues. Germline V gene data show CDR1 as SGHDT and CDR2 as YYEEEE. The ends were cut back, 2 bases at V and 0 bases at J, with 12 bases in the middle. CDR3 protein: CASSFPTAPSGNTIYF. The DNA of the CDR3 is TGTGCCAGCAGCTTCCCCACCGCACCCTCTGGAAACACCATATATTTT.

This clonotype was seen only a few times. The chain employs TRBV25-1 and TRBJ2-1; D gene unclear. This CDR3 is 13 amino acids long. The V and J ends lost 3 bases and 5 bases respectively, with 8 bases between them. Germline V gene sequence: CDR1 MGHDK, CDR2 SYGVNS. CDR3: CASSDSGDNEQFF. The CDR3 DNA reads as TGTGCCAGCAGTGATAGTGGAGACAATGAGCAGTTCTTC.

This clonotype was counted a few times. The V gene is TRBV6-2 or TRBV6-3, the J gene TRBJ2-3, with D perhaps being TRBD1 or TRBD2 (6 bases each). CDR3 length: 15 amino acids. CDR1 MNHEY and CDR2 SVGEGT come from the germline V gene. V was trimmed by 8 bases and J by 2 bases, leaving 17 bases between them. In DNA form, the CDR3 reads TGTGCCAGCGAATCTAACAGGGACTTCACAGATACGCAGTATTTT. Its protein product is CASESNRDFTDTQYF.

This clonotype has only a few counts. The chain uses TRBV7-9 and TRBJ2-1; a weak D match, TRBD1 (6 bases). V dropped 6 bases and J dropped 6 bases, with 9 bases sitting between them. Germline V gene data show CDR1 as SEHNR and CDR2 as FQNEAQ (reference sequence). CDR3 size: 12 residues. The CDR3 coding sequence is TGTGCCAGCAGAACAGGGTTCAATGAGCAGTTCTTC. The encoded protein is CASRTGFNEQFF.

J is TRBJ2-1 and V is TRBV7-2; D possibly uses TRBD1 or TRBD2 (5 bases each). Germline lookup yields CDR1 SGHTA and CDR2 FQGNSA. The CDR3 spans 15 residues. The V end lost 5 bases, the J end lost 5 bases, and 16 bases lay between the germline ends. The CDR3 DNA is TGTGCCAGCAGCCCCCAGCTCCGAGGGGACAATGAGCAGTTCTTC. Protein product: CASSPQLRGDNEQFF.

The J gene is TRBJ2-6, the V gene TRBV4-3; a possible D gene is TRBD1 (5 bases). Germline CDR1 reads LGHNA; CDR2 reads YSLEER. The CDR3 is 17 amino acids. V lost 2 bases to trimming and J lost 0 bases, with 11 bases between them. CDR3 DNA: TGCGCCAGCAGCCAAAAGGGGCACAGCTCTGGGGCCAACGTCCTGACTTTC. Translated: CASSQKGHSSGANVLTF.

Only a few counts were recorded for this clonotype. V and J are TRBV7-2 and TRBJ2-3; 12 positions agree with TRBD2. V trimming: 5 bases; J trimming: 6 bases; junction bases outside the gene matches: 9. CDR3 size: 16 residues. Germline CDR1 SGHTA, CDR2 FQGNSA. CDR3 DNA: TGTGCCAGCAGCCACCGACTAGCGGGAGTCAAGGATACGCAGTATTTT. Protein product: CASSHRLAGVKDTQYF.

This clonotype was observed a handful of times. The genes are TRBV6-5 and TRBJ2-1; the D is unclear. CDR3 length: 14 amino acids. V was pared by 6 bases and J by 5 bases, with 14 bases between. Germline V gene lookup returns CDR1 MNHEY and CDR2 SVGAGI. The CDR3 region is CASSPRPHNNEQFF. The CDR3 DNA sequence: TGTGCCAGCAGCCCAAGGCCCCACAACAATGAGCAGTTCTTC.

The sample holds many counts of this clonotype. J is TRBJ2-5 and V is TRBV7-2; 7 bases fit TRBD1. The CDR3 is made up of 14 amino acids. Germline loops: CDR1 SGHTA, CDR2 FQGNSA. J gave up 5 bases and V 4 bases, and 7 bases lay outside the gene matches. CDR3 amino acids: CASSSGQRWETQYF. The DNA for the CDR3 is TGTGCCAGCAGCTCGGGACAGCGGTGGGAGACCCAGTACTTC. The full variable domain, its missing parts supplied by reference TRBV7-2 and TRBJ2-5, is GAGVSQSPSNKVTEKGKDVELRCDPISGHTALYWYRQSLGQGLEFLIYFQGNSAPDKSGLPSDRFSAERTGGSVSTLTIQRTQQEDSAVYLCASSSGQRWETQYFGPGTRLLVL.

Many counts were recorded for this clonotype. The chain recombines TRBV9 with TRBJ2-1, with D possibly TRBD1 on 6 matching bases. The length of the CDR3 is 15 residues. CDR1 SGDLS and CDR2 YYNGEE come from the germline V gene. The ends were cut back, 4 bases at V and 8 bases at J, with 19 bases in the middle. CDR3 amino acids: CASSQGEWSGDEQFF. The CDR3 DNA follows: TGTGCCAGCAGCCAAGGCGAGTGGTCAGGGGATGAGCAGTTCTTC.